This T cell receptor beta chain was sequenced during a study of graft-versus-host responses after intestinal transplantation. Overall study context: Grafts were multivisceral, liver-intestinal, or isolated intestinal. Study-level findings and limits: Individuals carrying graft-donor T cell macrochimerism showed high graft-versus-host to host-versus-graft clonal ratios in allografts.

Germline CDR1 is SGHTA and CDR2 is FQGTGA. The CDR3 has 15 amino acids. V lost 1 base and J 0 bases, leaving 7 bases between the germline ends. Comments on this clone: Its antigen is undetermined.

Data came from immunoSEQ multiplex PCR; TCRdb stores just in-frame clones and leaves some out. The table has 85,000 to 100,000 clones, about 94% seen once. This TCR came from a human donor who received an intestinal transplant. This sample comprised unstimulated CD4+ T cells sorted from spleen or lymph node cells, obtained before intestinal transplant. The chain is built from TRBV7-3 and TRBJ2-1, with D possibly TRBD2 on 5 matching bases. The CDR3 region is CASSLIGSSYNEQFF. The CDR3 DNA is TGTGCCAGCAGCTTAATTGGGAGCTCCTACAATGAGCAGTTCTTC.